A single sample gave rise to the 13 T cell receptor beta chains below, sequenced in a study of T cell responses to AZD1222 COVID-19 vaccine. Here immunoSEQ multiplex PCR was the method, and the copy in TCRdb shows in-frame clones only, minus some. The sample yields approximately 150,000 clones, 70% to 90% seen once. The material sequenced was peripheral blood, taken on day 0 of MenACWY control vaccination. These receptor sequences come from an adult in good health.

The chain combines TRBV3-1 (or the pseudogene TRBV3-2) with TRBJ2-7, with D perhaps matching TRBD1 or TRBD2 (5 bases each). The CDR3 consists of 14 residues. Trimming took off 3 bases at V and 4 bases at J, with 13 bases between the two ends. CDR1 is LGHDT and CDR2 is YNNKEL in the germline V gene (reference sequence). This chain's CDR3 is CASSQRGSSYEQYF. CDR3 bases: TGTGCCAGCAGCCAGAGGGGCAGTTCTTACGAGCAGTACTTC.

The genes are TRBV6-1 and TRBJ2-7; weak D call: TRBD2 (5 bases). This CDR3 has 14 residues. The V and J ends lost 3 bases and 2 bases respectively, with 11 bases between them. The germline gives CDR1 MNHNS, CDR2 SASEGT. For the CDR3, the DNA is TGTGCCAGCAGTGAGCGGGCGCGAACCTACGAGCAGTACTTC. It is translated as CASSERARTYEQYF.

The V call is TRBV4-1, the J call TRBJ1-5; a weak D match, TRBD1 (5 bases). The CDR3 is made up of 15 amino acids. Germline V gene lookup returns CDR1 MGHRA and CDR2 YSYEKL. V was clipped by 4 bases and J by 8 bases, with 18 bases between them. The CDR3 nucleotides read TGCGCCAGCAGCCCGGTCAGCGCGCTAGGGGAGCCCCAGCATTTT. Its protein is CASSPVSALGEPQHF.

This rearrangement joins TRBV5-4 to TRBJ2-5; 9 positions match TRBD2. CDR3 length: 16 residues. V was clipped by 3 bases and J by 1 base; unmatched bases: 7. Germline V CDR1 and CDR2: SGHNT, YYREEE (reference sequence). The CDR3 nucleotides are TGTGCCAGCAGCTCGGGGAGCGGGGGGCCCCAAGAGACCCAGTACTTC. Protein sequence: CASSSGSGGPQETQYF.

This chain connects TRBV5-1 to TRBJ2-1, with 10 bases aligning to TRBD2. In germline, CDR1 is SGHRS, CDR2 YFSETQ. V lost 4 bases, J lost 3 bases, and 7 bases stayed unmatched. This CDR3 spans 16 amino acids. The CDR3 bases are TGCGCCAGCAGCGAGGGGACTAGCGCATACTACAATGAGCAGTTCTTC. It yields the protein CASSEGTSAYYNEQFF.

This clone was found once. The gene calls are TRBV19 and TRBJ1-2; TRBD1 agrees at 8 bases. Germline CDR1 and CDR2: LNHDA and SQIVND (reference sequence). The V segment lost 5 bases and the J segment 3 bases; nucleotides outside the gene matches: 5. The CDR3 totals 14 residues. The CDR3 DNA reads as TGTGCCAGTAGTCCCCGGACAGGGCACTATGGCTACACCTTC. This translates into CASSPRTGHYGYTF. Full variable domain (remainder filled in from reference TRBV19 and TRBJ1-2): DGGITQSPKYLFRKEGQNVTLSCEQNLNHDAMYWYRQDPGQGLRLIYYSQIVNDFQKGDIAEGYSVSREKKESFPLTVTSAQKNPTAFYLCASSPRTGHYGYTFGSGTRLTVV.

This clone was picked up a small number of times. This chain joins TRBV7-8 and TRBJ2-7; unclear D gene. With 5 bases removed from V and 0 bases from J, the gap between germline ends came to 14 bases. The CDR3 has 15 residues. Germline CDR1 is SGHVS and CDR2 is FQNEAQ. The CDR3 coding sequence is TGTGCCAGCAGCCCAAGAGGCAGGAGCTCCTACGAGCAGTACTTC. Translating gives CASSPRGRSSYEQYF.

V is TRBV6-5 and J is TRBJ1-1; TRBD1 might be the D (6 bases). Trimming cost V 6 bases and J 4 bases, with 15 bases left between them. CDR3 length: 14 residues. Germline CDR1 and CDR2: MNHEY and SVGAGI. The CDR3 spells CASRQGWIRTEAFF. CDR3 DNA sequence: TGTGCCAGCAGACAGGGATGGATACGCACTGAAGCTTTCTTT.

In this sample, this clone turned up a few times. The chain employs TRBV5-6 and TRBJ1-5; D not certain. The ends were cut back, 4 bases at V and 4 bases at J, with 12 bases in the middle. CDR1 is SGHDT, CDR2 YYEEEE, per germline. The CDR3 covers 14 residues. The CDR3 reads CASSPGLGNQPQHF. The CDR3 region has the DNA TGTGCCAGCAGCCCCGGGTTGGGGAATCAGCCCCAGCATTTT.

This clone was counted a few times. The rearrangement links TRBV3-1 (or the pseudogene TRBV3-2) to TRBJ2-3, with D possibly being TRBD1 (8 bases). CDR3 length: 16 residues. Germline V CDR1 and CDR2: LGHDT, YNNKEL (reference sequence). Trimming took off 3 bases at V and 2 bases at J, with 15 bases between the two ends. The CDR3 DNA reads as TGTGCCAGCAGCCATGGGAGGGGACAGGCCACAGATACGCAGTATTTT. The encoded protein is CASSHGRGQATDTQYF.

The J gene is TRBJ1-4, the V gene TRBV2, with D unresolved. V shed 11 bases and J shed 1 base, with 8 bases lying between them. This CDR3 is 12 amino acids long. Looked up from germline, CDR1 is SNHLY and CDR2 is FYNNEI. This CDR3 is CAGTVTNEKLFF. CDR3 nucleotides: TGTGCCGGAACAGTAACTAATGAAAAACTGTTTTTT.

V usage is TRBV2 and J usage is TRBJ2-4; 8 nucleotides agree with TRBD1. The CDR3 covers 16 residues. The V and J ends lost 5 bases and 0 bases, in that order; junction bases with no gene match: 6. CDR1 and CDR2 from the germline V gene are SNHLY and FYNNEI. CDR3 coding DNA: TGTGCCAGCAGTCAAGGGGGACAGGTAGCCAAAAACATTCAGTACTTC. This codes for CASSQGGQVAKNIQYF. The entire variable domain, with the rest obtained from reference TRBV2 and TRBJ2-4, is as follows: EPEVTQTPSHQVTQMGQEVILRCVPISNHLYFYWYRQILGQKVEFLVSFYNNEISEKSEIFDDQFSVERPDGSNFTLKIRSTKLEDSAMYFCASSQGGQVAKNIQYFGAGTRLSVL.

The chain couples TRBV10-1 to TRBJ2-4; D is possibly TRBD1 or TRBD2 (5 bases each). V lost 10 bases, J lost 2 bases, and 18 bases lay in between. Germline V CDR1 and CDR2: WNHNN, SYGVQD (reference sequence). The CDR3 runs to 15 residues. CDR3 in DNA: TGCGCCATCTCCTTGGGGGAAAAAACCAAAAACATTCAGTACTTC. Its translation is CAISLGEKTKNIQYF.